This T cell receptor (beta chain) was identified in a study of cytomegalovirus exposure and HLA in healthy donors. Points from the study as a whole: Listed as cytomegalovirus-associated were roughly 180 TCR beta chains.

The study ran its PCR with 60 Vbeta and 13 Jbeta primers. Clones were read by immunoSEQ multiplex PCR, and TCRdb kept only the in-frame ones, dropping some. The data contain roughly 99,000 clones, approximately 76% of them singletons. Of note for this clone: Its target is not known.

V dropped 5 bases and J dropped 0; count of bases not matched to a gene: 7. CDR3 length equals 15 residues. CDR1 SEHNR and CDR2 FQNEAQ come from the germline V gene (reference sequence). The receptor's source is a man between 18 and 35 years old in good health and CMV-seronegative. The J gene is TRBJ2-7, the V gene TRBV7-9; 7 bases are shared with TRBD1. Sample: PBMCs. The CDR3 DNA is TGTGCCAGCAGCCCCCGGGACAGTAACTCCTACGAGCAGTACTTC. Its protein product is CASSPRDSNSYEQYF.